A selection of T cell receptor beta chains follows, all from one sample in a study of control samples from healthy donors and cancer patients. Here immunoSEQ multiplex PCR was the method, and the copy in TCRdb shows in-frame clones only, minus some. The table includes under 200,000 clones, 70% to 90% detected once. Sequenced input: blood. The receptors were sampled from a woman younger than 45 in good health. Each CDR3 is given with its conserved first and last residue. A D gene is named only where the DNA matches it firmly. Some rows have no size entry. The others give once, few or many, or a class for an expanded clone.

TRBV3-1/TRBV3-2	-	TRBJ2-3	-	CASSLDSSTDTQYF	TGTGCCAGCAGCCTGGACAGTAGCACAGATACGCAGTATTTT
TRBV3-1/TRBV3-2	-	TRBJ1-1	TRBD1	CASSQKGTGRKAFF	TGTGCCAGCAGCCAAAAAGGGACAGGGAGGAAAGCTTTCTTT
TRBV18	-	TRBJ2-1	-	CASSPPNSPNEQFF	TGTGCCAGCTCACCACCGAACAGCCCAAATGAGCAGTTCTTC
TRBV5-1	once	TRBJ2-2	TRBD1	CASSYSGQGNTGELFF	TGCGCCAGCAGCTATTCGGGACAGGGTAACACCGGGGAGCTGTTTTTT
TRBV10-2	-	TRBJ1-1	-	CASSEPAEMNTEAFF	TGCGCCAGCAGTGAACCGGCGGAAATGAACACTGAAGCTTTCTTT
TRBV6-5	-	TRBJ1-2	TRBD1	CASNNGRGSYGYTF	TGTGCCAGCAATAACGGCAGGGGGTCTTATGGCTACACCTTC
TRBV12-3/TRBV12-4	-	TRBJ2-7	-	CASSLQLYEQYF	TGTGCCAGCAGCCTACAACTCTACGAGCAGTACTTC
TRBV29-1	-	TRBJ1-2	-	CSVEDLEGTNGYTF	TGCAGCGTTGAAGATCTGGAGGGGACGAATGGCTACACCTTC
TRBV5-1	-	TRBJ2-2	-	CASRPGTAGELFF	TGCGCCAGCAGACCTGGGACGGCCGGGGAGCTGTTTTTT
TRBV7-8	many	TRBJ1-4	TRBD1	CASSPTGLGEKLFF	TGTGCCAGCAGCCCGACAGGGTTGGGAGAAAAACTGTTTTTT
TRBV25-1	once	TRBJ2-1	TRBD2	CASRPVGASGNNEQFF	TGTGCCAGCAGACCAGTCGGCGCTAGCGGGAACAATGAGCAGTTCTTC
TRBV5-6	-	TRBJ2-3	-	CASSLEEGGTQYF	TGTGCCAGCAGCTTGGAGGAGGGGGGTACGCAGTATTTT
TRBV2	few	TRBJ1-1	-	CASSVRNTEAFF	TGTGCCAGCAGTGTAAGGAACACTGAAGCTTTCTTT
TRBV24-1	-	TRBJ2-5	TRBD1	CATSDLRDRGTETQYF	TGTGCCACCAGTGATTTGCGGGACAGGGGGACTGAGACCCAGTACTTC
TRBV2	-	TRBJ1-1	-	CASSRDNPEAFF	TGTGCCAGCAGCCGGGACAACCCTGAAGCTTTCTTT
TRBV27	-	TRBJ1-1	TRBD1	CASSQLTRTGVGVTEAFF	TGTGCCAGCAGTCAATTAACCCGGACAGGGGTAGGGGTGACTGAAGCTTTCTTT
TRBV28	-	TRBJ2-5	TRBD1	CASSFTTGERGQETQYF	TGTGCCAGCAGTTTTACCACAGGGGAGAGAGGCCAAGAGACCCAGTACTTC
TRBV7-9	-	TRBJ2-3	-	CASSPGRLARMGADTQYF	TGTGCCAGCAGCCCCGGACGGCTCGCTCGGATGGGGGCAGATACGCAGTATTTT
TRBV2	-	TRBJ1-3	TRBD1	CASSATGGSGNTIYF	TGTGCCAGCAGCGCTACAGGGGGCTCTGGAAACACCATATATTTT
TRBV7-2	-	TRBJ1-2	-	CASSLEPVPTYGYTF	TGTGCCAGCAGCTTAGAGCCAGTGCCCACTTATGGCTACACCTTC
TRBV27	few	TRBJ2-1	-	CASSRQSNEQFF	TGTGCCAGCAGTCGTCAGAGCAATGAGCAGTTCTTC
TRBV5-1	-	TRBJ1-4	-	CASSLTGTINEKLFF	TGCGCCAGCAGCTTGACCGGGACCATAAATGAAAAACTGTTTTTT
TRBV28	-	TRBJ1-4	-	CASSSRLATNEKLFF	TGTGCCAGCAGTTCCCGACTGGCAACTAATGAAAAACTGTTTTTT
TRBV25-1	-	TRBJ2-7	TRBD1	CASSPRGRGYEQYF	TGTGCCAGCAGTCCCAGGGGGCGGGGTTACGAGCAGTACTTC
TRBV6-5	-	TRBJ2-7	-	CASSAHSNSYEQYF	TGTGCCAGCAGCGCCCACAGCAACTCCTACGAGCAGTACTTC
TRBV27	-	TRBJ1-1	TRBD1	CASSRQGRVGKHTEAFF	TGTGCCAGCAGCCGACAGGGGCGCGTGGGGAAACACACTGAAGCTTTCTTT
TRBV6-6	-	TRBJ1-5	TRBD1	CASRKTGAANQPQHF	TGTGCCAGCAGGAAAACAGGGGCGGCCAATCAGCCCCAGCATTTT
TRBV20-1	-	TRBJ2-4	-	CSASPGRLENIQYF	TGCAGTGCTAGTCCCGGGCGTCTTGAAAACATTCAGTACTTC
TRBV19	-	TRBJ1-6	TRBD1	CASSLGTGTANSPLHF	TGTGCCAGTAGTTTGGGGACCGGGACAGCTAATTCACCCCTCCACTTT
TRBV10-3	-	TRBJ1-2	-	CAISPGAPHGYTF	TGTGCCATCAGCCCGGGGGCGCCTCATGGCTACACCTTC
TRBV6-4	-	TRBJ1-1	-	CASRNRPPGQQNTEAFF	TGTGCCAGCAGGAATCGACCTCCGGGACAACAAAACACTGAAGCTTTCTTT
TRBV6-5	-	TRBJ1-1	-	CASRGVSAREAFF	TGTGCCAGCAGGGGGGTTTCGGCCCGTGAAGCTTTCTTT
TRBV28	-	TRBJ2-1	TRBD2	CASSSREGEQFF	TGTGCCAGCAGCAGCCGGGAGGGTGAGCAGTTCTTC
TRBV5-1	-	TRBJ1-1	TRBD1	CASSANRGTGTEAFF	TGCGCCAGCAGCGCAAACAGGGGGACGGGCACTGAAGCTTTCTTT
TRBV27	-	TRBJ1-6	TRBD1	CASSPGTGLYSPLHF	TGTGCCAGCAGCCCCGGGACAGGGCTGTACTCACCCCTCCACTTT
TRBV5-4	-	TRBJ1-6	TRBD1	CASSWGQASSPLHF	TGTGCCAGCAGCTGGGGACAGGCCAGCTCACCCCTCCACTTT
TRBV5-1	-	TRBJ1-5	-	CASSLDRDQPQHF	TGCGCCAGCAGCTTGGACCGGGATCAGCCCCAGCATTTT
TRBV5-1	few	TRBJ1-2	TRBD1	CASSLAGTGGEGYTF	TGCGCCAGCAGCTTGGCCGGGACAGGGGGCGAAGGCTACACCTTC
TRBV24-1	-	TRBJ1-5	-	CATSEAGIGSNQPQHF	TGTGCCACCAGTGAGGCAGGAATCGGGAGCAATCAGCCCCAGCATTTT
TRBV3-1/TRBV3-2	few	TRBJ1-1	-	CASSHSGGGGTEAFF	TGTGCCAGCAGCCATTCGGGGGGGGGAGGCACTGAAGCTTTCTTT
TRBV29-1	-	TRBJ2-1	-	CSVDRYNEQFF	TGCAGCGTTGACAGGTACAATGAGCAGTTCTTC
TRBV7-2	-	TRBJ2-5	TRBD2	CASSPRTSGSQTQYF	TGTGCCAGCAGTCCTAGGACTAGCGGGAGTCAGACCCAGTACTTC
TRBV5-4	-	TRBJ2-3	TRBD2	CASSSGLLAGGPYADTQYF	TGTGCCAGCAGCAGCGGGCTACTAGCGGGGGGGCCTTATGCAGATACGCAGTATTTT
TRBV6-5	-	TRBJ1-2	-	CASSYTAKYGYTF	TGTGCCAGCAGTTACACCGCAAAGTATGGCTACACCTTC
TRBV30	-	TRBJ1-2	TRBD1	CAWSFDRGYGYTF	TGTGCCTGGAGTTTCGACAGGGGTTATGGCTACACCTTC
TRBV30	-	TRBJ2-5	TRBD2	CAWTGGSVTQYF	TGTGCCTGGACGGGAGGCAGCGTCACCCAGTACTTC
TRBV7-8	-	TRBJ1-5	TRBD1	CASSLSGGGNQPQHF	TGTGCCAGCAGCTTATCAGGGGGAGGCAATCAGCCCCAGCATTTT
TRBV28	-	TRBJ2-5	-	CASGLPTETQYF	TGTGCCAGTGGTCTTCCAACAGAGACCCAGTACTTC
TRBV15	once	TRBJ2-1	-	CATRGTSYNEQFF	TGTGCCACCCGCGGGACTTCCTACAATGAGCAGTTCTTC
TRBV5-4	-	TRBJ1-2	-	CASSLVQGTYGYTF	TGTGCCAGCAGCTTGGTGCAGGGGACGTATGGCTACACCTTC
TRBV4-1	-	TRBJ2-7	-	CASSQVWSGDPYEQYF	TGCGCCAGCAGCCAAGTATGGTCGGGAGACCCGTACGAGCAGTACTTC
TRBV6-4	-	TRBJ2-5	-	CASSESRGDKETQYF	TGTGCCAGCAGTGAGTCCAGGGGGGATAAAGAGACCCAGTACTTC
TRBV4-1	-	TRBJ1-5	TRBD1	CASSQYDRDNQPQHF	TGCGCCAGCAGCCAATACGACAGGGACAATCAGCCCCAGCATTTT